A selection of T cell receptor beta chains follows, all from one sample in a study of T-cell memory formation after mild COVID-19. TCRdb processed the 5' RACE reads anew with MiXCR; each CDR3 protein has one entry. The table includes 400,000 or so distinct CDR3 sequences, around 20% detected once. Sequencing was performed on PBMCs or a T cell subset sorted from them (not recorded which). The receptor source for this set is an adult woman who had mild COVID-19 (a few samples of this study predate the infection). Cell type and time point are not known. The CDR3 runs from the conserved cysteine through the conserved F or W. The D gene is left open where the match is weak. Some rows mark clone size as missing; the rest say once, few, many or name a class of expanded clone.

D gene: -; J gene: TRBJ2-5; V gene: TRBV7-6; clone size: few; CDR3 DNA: TGTGCCAGCGGAGTCGGAGAGACCCAGTACTTC; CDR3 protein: CASGVGETQYF
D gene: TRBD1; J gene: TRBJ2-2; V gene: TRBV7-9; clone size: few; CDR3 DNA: TGTGCCAGCACCGGAGGGACAGGCAACTCGAACACCGGGGAGCTGTTTTTT; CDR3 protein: CASTGGTGNSNTGELFF
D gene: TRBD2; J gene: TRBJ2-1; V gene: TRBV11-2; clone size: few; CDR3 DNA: TGTGCCAGCAGCTTAGTGTCCAGCGGGGCCAACAATGAGCAGTTCTTC; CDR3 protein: CASSLVSSGANNEQFF
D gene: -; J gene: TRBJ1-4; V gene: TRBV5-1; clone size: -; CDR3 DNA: TGCGCCAGCAGCTTGGCACAGTTTGATGAAAAACTGTTTTTT; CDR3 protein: CASSLAQFDEKLFF
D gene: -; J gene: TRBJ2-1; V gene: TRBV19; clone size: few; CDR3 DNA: TGTGCCAGTAGAAACAATCGACCGTGGAATGAGCAGTTCTTC; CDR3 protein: CASRNNRPWNEQFF
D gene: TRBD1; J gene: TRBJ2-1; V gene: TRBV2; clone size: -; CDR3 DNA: TGTGCCAGCAGGAAAGACAGGGGGCCGGGTGAGCAGTTCTTC; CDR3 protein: CASRKDRGPGEQFF
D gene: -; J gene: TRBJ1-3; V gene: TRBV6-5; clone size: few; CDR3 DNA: TGTGCCACGGGACGGAGCTCTGGAAACACCATATATTTT; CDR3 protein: CATGRSSGNTIYF
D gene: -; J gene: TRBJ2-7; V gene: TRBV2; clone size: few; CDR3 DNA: TGTGCCAGCAGGCCCCTCTCGGGAGAGCAGTACTTC; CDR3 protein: CASRPLSGEQYF
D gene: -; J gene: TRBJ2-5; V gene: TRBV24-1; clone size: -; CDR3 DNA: TGTGCCACCAGTGGTCGGGACGAAGAGACCCAGTACTTC; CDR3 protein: CATSGRDEETQYF
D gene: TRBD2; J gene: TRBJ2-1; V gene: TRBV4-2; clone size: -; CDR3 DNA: TGTGCCAGCAGCCAGGACCTAGCGGGATTACCCTACAATGAGCAGTTCTTC; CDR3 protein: CASSQDLAGLPYNEQFF
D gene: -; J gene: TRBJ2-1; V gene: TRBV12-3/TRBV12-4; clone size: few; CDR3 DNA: TGTGCCACACGGGGGACGGTGAACAATGAGCAGTTCTTC; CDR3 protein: CATRGTVNNEQFF
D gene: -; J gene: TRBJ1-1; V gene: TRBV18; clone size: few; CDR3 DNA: TGTGCCAGCTCATCCCCCACCAGGGAAACTGAAGCTTTCTTT; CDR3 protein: CASSSPTRETEAFF
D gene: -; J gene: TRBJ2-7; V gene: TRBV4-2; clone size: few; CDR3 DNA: TGTGCCAGCAGCCATCAGCAGGGCTACGAGCAGTACTTC; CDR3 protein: CASSHQQGYEQYF
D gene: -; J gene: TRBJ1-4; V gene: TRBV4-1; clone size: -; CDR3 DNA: TGCGCCAGCAGCCCAAATCCTTCGACGGGATGGGAGGAAAAACTGTTTTTT; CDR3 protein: CASSPNPSTGWEEKLFF
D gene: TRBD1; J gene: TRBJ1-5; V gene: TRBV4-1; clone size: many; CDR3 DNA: TGCGCCAGCAGCCCTTTTACAGGGGGCAGGGGTCAGCCCCAGCATTTT; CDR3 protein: CASSPFTGGRGQPQHF
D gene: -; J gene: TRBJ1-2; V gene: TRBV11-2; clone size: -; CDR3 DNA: TGTGCCAGCAGCTTAGATGATTTGGGCAGGGGCTATGGCTACACCTTC; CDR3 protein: CASSLDDLGRGYGYTF
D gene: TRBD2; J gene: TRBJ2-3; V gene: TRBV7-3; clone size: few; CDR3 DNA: TGTGCCAGCAGCTTAAGGAGTAGCGGGGGTGGCACAGATACGCAGTATTTT; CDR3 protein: CASSLRSSGGGTDTQYF
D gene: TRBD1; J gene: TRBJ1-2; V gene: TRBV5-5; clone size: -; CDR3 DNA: TGTGCCAGCAGCTTGGACGGACAGGGGGCGAATGGCTACACCTTC; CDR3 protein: CASSLDGQGANGYTF
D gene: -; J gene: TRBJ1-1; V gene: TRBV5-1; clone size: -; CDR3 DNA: TGCGCCAGCAGCACGGACAGTCAGGGCACTGAAGCTTTCTTT; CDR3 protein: CASSTDSQGTEAFF
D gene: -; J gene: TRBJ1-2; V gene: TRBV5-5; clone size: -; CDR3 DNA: TGTGCCAGCAGCTTGGAAGGGTCAGGGCCTTGGGGCTACACCTTC; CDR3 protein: CASSLEGSGPWGYTF
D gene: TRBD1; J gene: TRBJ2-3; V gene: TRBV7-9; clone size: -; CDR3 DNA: TGTGCCAGCGTTAAACAGGGGGCAACGACAGATACGCAGTATTTT; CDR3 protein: CASVKQGATTDTQYF
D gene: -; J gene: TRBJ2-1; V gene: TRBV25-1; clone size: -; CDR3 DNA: TGTGCCAGCAGTGAATTGGTGCGGGGCGCATCCTACAATGAGCAGTTCTTC; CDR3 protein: CASSELVRGASYNEQFF
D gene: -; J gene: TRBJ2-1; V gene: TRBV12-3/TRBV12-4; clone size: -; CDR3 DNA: TGTGCCAGCAGCCCCACAGGGGGGGGCAATGAGCAGTTCTTC; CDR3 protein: CASSPTGGGNEQFF
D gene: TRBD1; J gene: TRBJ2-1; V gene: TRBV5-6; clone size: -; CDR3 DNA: TGTGCCAGCAGCTTGGTCCAGGGGGCCGGGAATGAGCAGTTCTTC; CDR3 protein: CASSLVQGAGNEQFF
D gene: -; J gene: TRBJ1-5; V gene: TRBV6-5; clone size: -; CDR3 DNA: TGTGCCAGCAGTCCGCGACAGCATCAGCCCCAGCATTTT; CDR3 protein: CASSPRQHQPQHF
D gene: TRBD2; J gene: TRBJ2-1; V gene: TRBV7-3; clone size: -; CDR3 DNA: TGTGCCAGCAGCCTCCTAGCGGGGACATCCTACAATGAGCAGTTCTTC; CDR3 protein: CASSLLAGTSYNEQFF
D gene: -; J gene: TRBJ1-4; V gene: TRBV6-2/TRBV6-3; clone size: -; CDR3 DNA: TGTGCCAGCAGTACTGTGACCGGTGAAAAACTGTTTTTT; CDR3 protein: CASSTVTGEKLFF
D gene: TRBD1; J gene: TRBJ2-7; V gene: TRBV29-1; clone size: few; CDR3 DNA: TGCAGCGTCGAGACAGGGGGCGCGTCCTACGAGCAGTACTTC; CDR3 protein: CSVETGGASYEQYF
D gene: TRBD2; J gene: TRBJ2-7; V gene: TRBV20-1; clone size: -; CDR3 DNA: TGCAGTGCTAGAGCGGGAGGAGGATACTACGAGCAGTACTTC; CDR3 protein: CSARAGGGYYEQYF
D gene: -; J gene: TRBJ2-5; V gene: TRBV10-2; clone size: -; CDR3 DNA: TGCGCCAGCAGCGTTCAGTTCAAAGAGACCCAGTACTTC; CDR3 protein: CASSVQFKETQYF
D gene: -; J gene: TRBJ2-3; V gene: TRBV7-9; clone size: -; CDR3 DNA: TGTGCCAGCAGCTTAGGGGGAGTGGGCACAGATACGCAGTATTTT; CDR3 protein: CASSLGGVGTDTQYF
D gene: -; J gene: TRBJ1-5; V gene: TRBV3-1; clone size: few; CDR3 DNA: TGTGCCAGCAGCCAAGACTTCAATCAGCCCCAGCATTTT; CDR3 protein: CASSQDFNQPQHF
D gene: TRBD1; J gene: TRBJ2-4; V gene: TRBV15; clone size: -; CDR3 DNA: TGTGCCACCCGACCGGGACAGAAAAACATTCAGTACTTC; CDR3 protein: CATRPGQKNIQYF
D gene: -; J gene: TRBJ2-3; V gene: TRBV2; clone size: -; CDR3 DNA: TGTGCCAGCGGGGGGGCTGGGGCAGATACGCAGTATTTT; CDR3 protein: CASGGAGADTQYF
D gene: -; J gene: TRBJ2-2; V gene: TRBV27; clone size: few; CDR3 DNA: TGTGCCAGCGCCCTAGGAGGGTCCCGGGAGCTGTTTTTT; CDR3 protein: CASALGGSRELFF
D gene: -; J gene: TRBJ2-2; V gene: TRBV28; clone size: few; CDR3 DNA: TGTGCCAGCAGTTTATCTTTTGGTTTCGAACGTCCGAACACCGGGGAGCTGTTTTTT; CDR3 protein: CASSLSFGFERPNTGELFF
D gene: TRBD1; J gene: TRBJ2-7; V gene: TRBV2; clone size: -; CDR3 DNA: TGTGCCAGCAGTGAAGCGGGGACAGGGATCTCCTACGAGCAGTACTTC; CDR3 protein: CASSEAGTGISYEQYF
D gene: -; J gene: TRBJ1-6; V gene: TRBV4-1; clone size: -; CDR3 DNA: TGCGCCAGCAGCCAAGTGCCAGTAGATTCACCCCTCCACTTT; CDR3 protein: CASSQVPVDSPLHF
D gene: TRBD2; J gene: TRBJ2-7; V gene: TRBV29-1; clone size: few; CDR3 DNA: TGCAGCGTTGTTCGAGATAGCGGGACTTTAGGCGAGCAGTACTTC; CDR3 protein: CSVVRDSGTLGEQYF
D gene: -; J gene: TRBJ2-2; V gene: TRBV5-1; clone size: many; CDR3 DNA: TGCGCCAGCAGCTTGGCGGGGACGAACACCGGGGAGCTGTTTTTT; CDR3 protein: CASSLAGTNTGELFF
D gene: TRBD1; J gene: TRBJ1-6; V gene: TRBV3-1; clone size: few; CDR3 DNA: TGTGCCAGCAGCCCGCCGGGACAGGGATATTCACCCCTCCACTTT; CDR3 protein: CASSPPGQGYSPLHF
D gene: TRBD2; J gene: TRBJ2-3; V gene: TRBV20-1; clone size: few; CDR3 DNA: TGCAGTGCAACCGATAGCGGGAGTACAGATACGCAGTATTTT; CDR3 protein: CSATDSGSTDTQYF
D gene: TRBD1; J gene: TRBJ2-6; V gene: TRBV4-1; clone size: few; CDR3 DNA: TGCGCCAGCAGCCTCCGACAGGGGATTAGCTCTGGGGCCAACGTCCTGACTTTC; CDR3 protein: CASSLRQGISSGANVLTF
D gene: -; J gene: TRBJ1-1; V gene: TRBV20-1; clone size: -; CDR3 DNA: TGCACCGGACGGACAGATTCAAACACTGAAGCTTTCTTT; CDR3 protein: CTGRTDSNTEAFF
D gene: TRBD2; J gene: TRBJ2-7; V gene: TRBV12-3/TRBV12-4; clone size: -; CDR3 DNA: TGTGCCAGCAGTTCCCGACTAGCGGGAGGTGCCTACGAGCAGTACTTC; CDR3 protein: CASSSRLAGGAYEQYF
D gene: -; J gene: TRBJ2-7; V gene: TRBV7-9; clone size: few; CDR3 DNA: TGTGCCAGCAGCTTCCTTCTTTCCTACGAGCAGTACTTC; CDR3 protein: CASSFLLSYEQYF
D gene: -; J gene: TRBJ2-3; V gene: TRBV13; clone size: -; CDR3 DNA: TGTGCCAGCGCTCAGGGAGTTAGCACAGATACGCAGTATTTT; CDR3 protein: CASAQGVSTDTQYF
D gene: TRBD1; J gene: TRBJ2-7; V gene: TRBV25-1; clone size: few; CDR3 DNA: TGTGCCAGCAGCGCCGGACAGGGGCCCTCCTACGAGCAGTACTTC; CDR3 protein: CASSAGQGPSYEQYF
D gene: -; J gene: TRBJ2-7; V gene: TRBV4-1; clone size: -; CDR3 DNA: TGCGCCAGCAGCCAAGAGATCAGGCTCGATGTTTACGAGCAGTACTTC; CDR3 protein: CASSQEIRLDVYEQYF
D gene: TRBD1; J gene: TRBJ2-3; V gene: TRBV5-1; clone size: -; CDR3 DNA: TGCGCCAGCAGCTACAACCTGGGACAGCTCACAGATACGCAGTATTTT; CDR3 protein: CASSYNLGQLTDTQYF
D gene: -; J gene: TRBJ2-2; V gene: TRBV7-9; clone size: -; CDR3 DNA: TGTGCCAGCAGCTTACCGAGACAGAAGCCTTCGAACACCGGGGAGCTGTTTTTT; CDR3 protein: CASSLPRQKPSNTGELFF
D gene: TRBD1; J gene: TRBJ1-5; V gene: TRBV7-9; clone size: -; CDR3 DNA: TGTGCCAGCAGCTCGGACAGGGCCAATCAGCCCCAGCATTTT; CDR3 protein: CASSSDRANQPQHF
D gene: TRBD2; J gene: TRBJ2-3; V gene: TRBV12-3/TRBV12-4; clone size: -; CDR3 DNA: TGTGCCAGCAGTCTCACGGTAGCGGGATTAGGTGCAGATACGCAGTATTTT; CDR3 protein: CASSLTVAGLGADTQYF
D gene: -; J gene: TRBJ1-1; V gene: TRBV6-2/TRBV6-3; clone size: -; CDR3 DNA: TGTGCCAGCAGAAACAAGGGCAGGAACACTGAAGCTTTCTTT; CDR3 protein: CASRNKGRNTEAFF
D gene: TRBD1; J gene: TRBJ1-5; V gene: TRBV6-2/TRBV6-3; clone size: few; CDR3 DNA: TGTGCCAGCAGGGGGACAGGGGACCACAATCAGCCCCAGCATTTT; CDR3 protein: CASRGTGDHNQPQHF
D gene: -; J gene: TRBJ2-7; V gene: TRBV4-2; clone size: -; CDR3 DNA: TGTGCCAGCAGCCTCAGGGTTGGGGCCTACGAGCAGTACTTC; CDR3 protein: CASSLRVGAYEQYF
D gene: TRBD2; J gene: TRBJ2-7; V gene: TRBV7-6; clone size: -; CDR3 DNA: TGTGCCAGCAGCTTAGGAGGACTAGCGGGAGGGGGCGAGCAGTACTTC; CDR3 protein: CASSLGGLAGGGEQYF
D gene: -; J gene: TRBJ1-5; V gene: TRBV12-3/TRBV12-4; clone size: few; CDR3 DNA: TGTGCCAGCAGTTTAATGCAGGGAGGTCAGCCCCAGCATTTT; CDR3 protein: CASSLMQGGQPQHF
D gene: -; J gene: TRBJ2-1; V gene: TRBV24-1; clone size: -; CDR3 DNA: TGTGCCACCAGTGATTTGTCTCAGGGGTTCAATGAGCAGTTCTTC; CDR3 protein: CATSDLSQGFNEQFF
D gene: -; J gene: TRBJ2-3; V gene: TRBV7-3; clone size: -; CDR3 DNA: TGTGCCAGCAGCTTGGACAGACCCGATACGCAGTATTTT; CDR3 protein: CASSLDRPDTQYF